The text below deals with one T cell receptor beta chain. The data are from a study of blood T cell repertoires in COVID-19. Study at large: The United States, Italy and Spain supplied acute and convalescent COVID-19 samples. T cells, B-cell-depleted T cells, or PBMCs provided the cDNA or gDNA that served as material.

The authors' processing: It was from reference gene primer amplification that nucleated cell counts were estimated. Measured with immunoSEQ multiplex PCR; TCRdb has only the in-frame clones, and not every one. V, J and clone size derive from that table, while D and trimming were established from the DNA sequence. The repertoire holds 200,000 or so clones, with more than 85% as singletons. Germline lookup yields CDR1 LNHNV and CDR2 YYDKDF (reference sequence). J lost 9 bases, V lost 1 base, and 8 bases had no gene match. This CDR3 is built from 16 residues. The V gene is TRBV15, the J gene TRBJ2-1; 11 nucleotides line up with TRBD2. Specimen: peripheral blood. The TCR was taken from a man between 65 and 79 years old with active or convalescent COVID-19. The CDR3 protein is CATSRAVVAGGREQFF. CDR3 DNA: TGTGCCACCAGCAGAGCGGTGGTAGCGGGAGGGCGTGAGCAGTTCTTC.